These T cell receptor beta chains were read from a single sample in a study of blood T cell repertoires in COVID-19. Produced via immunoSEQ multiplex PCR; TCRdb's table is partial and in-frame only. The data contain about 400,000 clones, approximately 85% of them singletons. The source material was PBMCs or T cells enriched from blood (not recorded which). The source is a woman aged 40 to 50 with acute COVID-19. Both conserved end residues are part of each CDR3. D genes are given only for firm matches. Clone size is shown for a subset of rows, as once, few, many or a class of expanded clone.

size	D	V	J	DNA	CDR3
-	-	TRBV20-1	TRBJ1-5	TGCAGTGCTAGTGGGGCGGGGAACGATCAGCCCCAGCATTTT	CSASGAGNDQPQHF
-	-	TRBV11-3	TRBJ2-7	TGTGCCAGCAGCTTCGTCGGGGGCTACGAGCAGTACTTC	CASSFVGGYEQYF
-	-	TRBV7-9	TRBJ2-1	TGTGCCAGCAGTTCGAAGGGAGGTGAGCAGTTCTTC	CASSSKGGEQFF
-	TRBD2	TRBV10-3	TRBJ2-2	TGTGCCATCCAAGCGGGGGGGCCCACCGGGGAGCTGTTTTTT	CAIQAGGPTGELFF
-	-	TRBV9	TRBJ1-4	TGTGCCAGCAGCGTATCGGGGGGTTTCGGTGAAAAACTGTTTTTT	CASSVSGGFGEKLFF
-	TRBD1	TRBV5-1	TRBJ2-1	TGCGCCAGCAGCTGGGGACAGGGATCCTACAATGAGCAGTTCTTC	CASSWGQGSYNEQFF
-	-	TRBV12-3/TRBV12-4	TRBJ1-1	TGTGCCAGCAGTAGAACAGAGAACACTGAAGCTTTCTTT	CASSRTENTEAFF
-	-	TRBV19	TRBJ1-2	TGTGCCAGTAGGTTTGGACAGACGACCTATGGCTACACCTTC	CASRFGQTTYGYTF
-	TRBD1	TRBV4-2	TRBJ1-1	TGTGCCAGCAGCCAGGGACAGGGGGCGAAAACTGAAGCTTTCTTT	CASSQGQGAKTEAFF
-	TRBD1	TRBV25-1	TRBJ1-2	TGTGCCAGCAGTGAACCCGGCCGAACAGGGGCTTATAACTATGGCTACACCTTC	CASSEPGRTGAYNYGYTF
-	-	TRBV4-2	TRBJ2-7	TGTGCCAGCAGCCCCATAAGGGGCAGGGGCCACGAGCAGTACTTC	CASSPIRGRGHEQYF
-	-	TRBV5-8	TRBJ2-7	TGTGCCAGCAGCTTGCGACAGAACATCGACGAGCAGTACTTC	CASSLRQNIDEQYF
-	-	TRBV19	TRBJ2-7	TGTGCCAGTAGTATACGGGTAGGGGCCTACGAGCAGTACTTC	CASSIRVGAYEQYF
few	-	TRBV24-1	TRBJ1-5	TGTGCCACCAGTGTTACCCGCGATCAGCCCCAGCATTTT	CATSVTRDQPQHF
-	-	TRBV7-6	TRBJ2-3	TGTGCCAGCAGCGGAGACGGAGTGAACACAGATACGCAGTATTTT	CASSGDGVNTDTQYF
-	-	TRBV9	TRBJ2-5	TGTGCCAGCAGCCCCTGGGGGGACCAAGAGACCCAGTACTTC	CASSPWGDQETQYF
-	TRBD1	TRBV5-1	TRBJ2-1	TGCGCCAGCAGCTTGGTGGGACAGAGCCACAATGAGCAGTTCTTC	CASSLVGQSHNEQFF
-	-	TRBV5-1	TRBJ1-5	TGCGCCAGCAGCCCTGGGGCAGGGTCACATAGCAATCAGCCCCAGCATTTT	CASSPGAGSHSNQPQHF
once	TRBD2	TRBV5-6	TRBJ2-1	TGTGCCAGCAGCTCGCAGCGGGGGGTATACAATGAGCAGTTCTTC	CASSSQRGVYNEQFF
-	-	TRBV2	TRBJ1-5	TGTGCCAGCAGTGGCCCGGGACTTCAGCCCCAGCATTTT	CASSGPGLQPQHF
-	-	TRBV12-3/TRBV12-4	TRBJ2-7	TGTGCCAGCAGTTTACTAACCTACGAGCAGTACTTC	CASSLLTYEQYF
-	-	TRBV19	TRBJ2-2	TGTGCCAGTAGTCGGTTGGCAAGCGCGGGTGGGAACACCGGGGAGCTGTTTTTT	CASSRLASAGGNTGELFF
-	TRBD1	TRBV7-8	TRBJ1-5	TGTGCCAGCAGCCGTGACAGGGATGGTAGCAATCAGCCCCAGCATTTT	CASSRDRDGSNQPQHF
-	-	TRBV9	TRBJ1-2	TGTGCCAGCGCCCCAACCCGAGGGTTTTCCAACTATGGCTACACCTTC	CASAPTRGFSNYGYTF
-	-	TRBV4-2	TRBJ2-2	TGTGCCAGCAGCCAAGATTGGGGACATCACACCGGGGAGCTGTTTTTT	CASSQDWGHHTGELFF
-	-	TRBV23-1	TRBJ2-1	TGCGCCAGCAGTCAATCTGACGCAGGTTTCTCCTACAATGAGCAGTTCTTC	CASSQSDAGFSYNEQFF
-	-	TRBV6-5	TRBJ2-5	TGTGCCAGCAGTTACTCTTGGGGAGTTACAGAGACCCAGTACTTC	CASSYSWGVTETQYF
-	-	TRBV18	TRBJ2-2	TGTGCCAGCTCACTAGCGACGAGTCTCTCTAACGGCGGGGAGCTGTTTTTT	CASSLATSLSNGGELFF
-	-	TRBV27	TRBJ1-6	TGTGCCAGCAGTCCGTTGACAGATCTGAATTCACCCCTCCACTTT	CASSPLTDLNSPLHF
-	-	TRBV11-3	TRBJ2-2	TGTGCCAGCAGCTTTGATAGCGAGGAGCTGTTTTTT	CASSFDSEELFF
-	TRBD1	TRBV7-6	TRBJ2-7	TGTGCCAGCAGCTTAGTACAGGGGGCGTCCTACGAGCAGTACTTC	CASSLVQGASYEQYF
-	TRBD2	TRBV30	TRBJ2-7	TGTGCCTGGACCACCCTAGCGGGGGGGCCCTACGAGCAGTACTTC	CAWTTLAGGPYEQYF
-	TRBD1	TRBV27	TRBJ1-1	TGTGCCAGCAGTAACCGGGACAGGGGGCAAACGGGAGCTTTCTTT	CASSNRDRGQTGAFF